Below are 24 T cell receptor beta chains sequenced from a single sample in a study of shared clonotypes between healthy human individuals. The method was immunoSEQ multiplex PCR; TCRdb's version includes in-frame clones alone and lacks a portion of them. The table lists about 670,000 clones, less than 80% of them singletons. The specimen sequenced was memory CD4+ T cells sorted from blood. Subset specified: CD45RA-negative fraction. These receptors were obtained from a woman aged 30 to 39 in good health.

The chain uses TRBV28 and TRBJ1-2; D is unresolved. This CDR3 has 15 amino acids. V dropped 6 bases and J dropped 1 base, with 15 bases sitting between them. Germline assignment: CDR1 MDHEN and CDR2 SYDVKM. CDR3 bases: TGTGCCAGCAGCGACTCCCGCGGGGTTAACTATGGCTACACCTTC. It encodes CASSDSRGVNYGYTF.

The chain couples TRBV18 to TRBJ2-1; 9 nucleotides align to TRBD2. Per germline, CDR1 KGHSH and CDR2 LQKENI. This CDR3 comprises 16 residues. The junction had 4 bases not matched to a gene; V was cut back by 3 bases and J by 1 base. CDR3 bases: TGTGCCAGCTCACCGTCTAGCGGGATGTCCTACAATGAGCAGTTCTTC. This encodes CASSPSSGMSYNEQFF.

This clone was recorded many times. V is TRBV15 and J is TRBJ1-4; D is unresolved. V dropped 4 bases and J dropped 1 base, with 10 bases sitting between them. Per the germline V gene, CDR1 is LNHNV and CDR2 is YYDKDF (reference sequence). The CDR3 is made up of 15 amino acids. The CDR3 here is CATSNRPRTNEKLFF. The CDR3 DNA sequence: TGTGCCACCAGCAATCGACCGAGAACTAATGAAAAACTGTTTTTT.

This clone was counted between two and nine times. The chain uses TRBV28 and TRBJ2-5, with D perhaps TRBD2 (6 bases). CDR3 length: 15 residues. V was shortened by 5 bases and J by 1 base, with 14 bases between the two germline ends. From germline, CDR1 is MDHEN and CDR2 SYDVKM. The DNA of the CDR3 is TGTGCCAGCAGTCGCCCAGGGACTTCCCAAGAGACCCAGTACTTC. Protein sequence: CASSRPGTSQETQYF.

The chain joins TRBV19 to TRBJ1-1; no firm D call. The CDR3 has 12 residues. Trimming removed 7 bases from V and 3 bases from J, with 9 bases in between. The germline CDR1 and CDR2 sequences are LNHDA and SQIVND (reference sequence). CDR3 sequence reads: CASTREYTEAFF. The CDR3, as DNA: TGTGCCAGTACTCGGGAATACACTGAAGCTTTCTTT.

The V gene is TRBV5-1, the J gene TRBJ2-7; weak D call: TRBD1 (5 bases). V lost 3 bases, J lost 7 bases, and 14 bases lay in between. The CDR3 sequence is 13 residues long. The germline V gene encodes CDR1 SGHRS and CDR2 YFSETQ. CDR3 nucleotides: TGCGCCAGCAGCTGGGGCCCCCCCGAGGAGCAGTACTTC. Encoded protein: CASSWGPPEEQYF.

The gene calls are TRBV19 and TRBJ1-4; D remains ambiguous. CDR1 is LNHDA, CDR2 SQIVND, per germline (reference sequence). V lost 6 bases and J lost 4, with 15 bases in between. The CDR3 totals 15 residues. This chain's CDR3 is CASSSRGRGNEKLFF. The CDR3 DNA sequence: TGTGCCAGTAGCTCAAGAGGACGGGGTAATGAAAAACTGTTTTTT.

The V and J genes are TRBV5-5 and TRBJ1-3; 7 bases line up with TRBD1. CDR1 SGHKS and CDR2 YYEKEE come from the germline V gene (reference sequence). This CDR3 comprises 14 residues. Trimming at V came to 7 bases and at J to 3 bases, leaving 7 bases not matched to a gene. The CDR3 protein is CASLTTGYGNTIYF. In nucleotides, the CDR3 is TGTGCCAGCTTAACGACAGGGTATGGAAACACCATATATTTT.

The chain links TRBV4-1 to TRBJ1-1; the D is unclear. V lost 4 bases and J lost 0, with 6 bases in between. Germline V gene lookup returns CDR1 MGHRA and CDR2 YSYEKL. The CDR3 length is 13 residues. CDR3 amino acids: CASSRSVNTEAFF. CDR3 bases: TGCGCCAGCAGCCGGTCTGTGAACACTGAAGCTTTCTTT.

Here the CDR3 reads CASSLHGAGSGNTIYF. The CDR3 DNA reads TGTGCCAGCAGTCTACACGGGGCAGGCTCTGGAAACACCATATATTTT. The chain carries TRBV28 and TRBJ1-3; possible D gene TRBD1, 5 bases. From germline, CDR1 is MDHEN and CDR2 SYDVKM. The CDR3 has 16 residues. Trimming took off 5 bases at V and 0 bases at J, with 14 bases between the two ends.

This sequence joins TRBV7-2 and TRBJ2-7, with D uncertain. Trimming shortened V by 8 bases and J by 3 bases, and 11 bases separated the two germline ends. CDR1 SGHTA and CDR2 FQGNSA come from the germline V gene. There are 12 residues in the CDR3. CDR3 region: CASPDESYEQYF. The DNA of the CDR3 is TGTGCCAGCCCTGACGAAAGCTACGAGCAGTACTTC. Drawing the rest from reference TRBV7-2 and TRBJ2-7, the complete variable domain is GAGVSQSPSNKVTEKGKDVELRCDPISGHTALYWYRQSLGQGLEFLIYFQGNSAPDKSGLPSDRFSAERTGGSVSTLTIQRTQQEDSAVYLCASPDESYEQYFGPGTRLTVT.

CDR3 amino acids: CASSPKGRANYGYTF. The DNA for the CDR3 is TGTGCCAGCAGTCCCAAAGGGAGAGCTAACTATGGCTACACCTTC. This chain connects TRBV5-4 to TRBJ1-2, with unresolved D. The CDR3 runs 15 residues. Trimming pared 5 bases from V and 0 bases from J, leaving 14 bases between. Germline assignment: CDR1 SGHNT and CDR2 YYREEE (reference sequence).

The chain uses TRBV5-4 and TRBJ2-3; D unclear. In germline, CDR1 is SGHNT, CDR2 YYREEE (reference sequence). Trimming stripped 5 bases from V and 3 bases from J, with 22 bases between. The CDR3 runs 17 residues. CDR3 region: CASSEGRISTGTDTQYF. CDR3 DNA: TGTGCCAGCAGTGAAGGAAGGATCTCGACTGGGACAGATACGCAGTATTTT.

The genes are TRBV5-1 and TRBJ1-2; the D is unclear. Germline V gene data show CDR1 as SGHRS and CDR2 as YFSETQ. This CDR3 is 10 amino acids long. V lost 0 bases, J lost 8 bases, and 2 bases lay in between. As DNA, the CDR3 is TGCGCCAGCAGCTTGGTCGGCTACACCTTC. It codes for CASSLVGYTF.

The CDR3 region is CASRLRWAFF. The CDR3 nucleotides read TGTGCCAGCCGTCTCCGGTGGGCTTTCTTT. The chain links TRBV18 to TRBJ1-1, with unresolved D. This CDR3 comprises 10 residues. Germline CDR1 is KGHSH and CDR2 is LQKENI. V lost 8 bases and J lost 11, with 12 bases in between.

The chain recombines TRBV7-9 with TRBJ2-7; 11 bases are shared with TRBD2. This CDR3 spans 15 amino acids. Germline-derived CDR1 and CDR2 are SEHNR and FQNEAQ (reference sequence). Losses at the gene ends were 6 bases for V and 6 bases for J; bases not matched to a gene: 10. The CDR3 sequence: CASRIAGGPSGEQYF. The CDR3 coding sequence is TGTGCCAGCAGAATAGCGGGAGGGCCTTCAGGCGAGCAGTACTTC.

This chain joins TRBV5-4 and TRBJ1-2, with TRBD1 matching 10 bases. Trimming at V came to 5 bases and at J to 2 bases, leaving 6 bases not matched to a gene. The CDR3 consists of 15 residues. Germline V gene sequence: CDR1 SGHNT, CDR2 YYREEE (reference sequence). CDR3 amino acids: CASRHWGQGNYGYTF. The CDR3 nucleotides read TGTGCCAGCAGACATTGGGGACAGGGGAACTATGGCTACACCTTC.

J is TRBJ2-7 and V is TRBV9; maybe TRBD2 (6 bases). CDR1 and CDR2 from the germline V gene are SGDLS and YYNGEE. Between the trimmed V and J ends, which lost 0 bases and 4 bases, there was a span of 20 bases. The length of the CDR3 is 17 residues. The CDR3 sequence is CASSVGPSVGTGYEQYF. CDR3 nucleotides: TGTGCCAGCAGCGTAGGCCCTAGCGTGGGTACCGGGTACGAGCAGTACTTC.

The chain is built from TRBV7-7 and TRBJ2-7, with unresolved D. The V gene lost 2 bases and the J gene lost 5 bases, with 10 bases spanning the gap. Germline V lookup: CDR1 SSHAT, CDR2 FNYEAQ (reference sequence). The CDR3 is 13 residues long. The chain's CDR3 is CASSLIGSDEQYF. CDR3 nucleotides: TGTGCCAGCAGCTTAATCGGTTCCGACGAGCAGTACTTC. The full variable domain, its missing parts supplied by reference TRBV7-7 and TRBJ2-7, is GAGVSQSPRYKVTKRGQDVTLRCDPISSHATLYWYQQALGQGPEFLTYFNYEAQPDKSGLPSDRFSAERPEGSISTLTIQRTEQRDSAMYRCASSLIGSDEQYFGPGTRLTVT.

J is TRBJ1-1 and V is TRBV2; 7 bases fit TRBD1. V trimming: 7 bases; J trimming: 1 base; junction bases outside the gene matches: 6. The length of the CDR3 is 14 residues. CDR1 and CDR2 from the germline V gene are SNHLY and FYNNEI. CDR3 in amino acids: CASMGAGGNTEAFF. CDR3 sequence (DNA): TGTGCCAGCATGGGCGCAGGGGGGAACACTGAAGCTTTCTTT.

The chain links TRBV5-6 to TRBJ2-1; D is perhaps TRBD1 (5 bases). V was cut by 2 bases and J by 8 bases, with 23 bases left in between. Per the germline V gene, CDR1 is SGHDT and CDR2 is YYEEEE. This CDR3 contains 17 residues. The CDR3 region has the DNA TGTGCCAGCAGCTTTTATGGGCGCGCGCCTAGGGGTTATGAGCAGTTCTTC. Residues: CASSFYGRAPRGYEQFF.

V usage is TRBV5-8 and J usage is TRBJ1-4; no definite D call. The V end lost 0 bases, the J end lost 0 bases, and 6 bases lay between the germline ends. The CDR3 loop spans 15 amino acids. Germline V CDR1 and CDR2: SGHTS, YDEGEE. The CDR3 region is CASSLEYATNEKLFF. In nucleotides, the CDR3 is TGTGCCAGCAGCTTGGAGTATGCAACTAATGAAAAACTGTTTTTT.

This clone has just one count. The chain has TRBV7-9 and TRBJ1-2, with D unresolved. V gave up 1 base and J gave up 7 bases, with 10 bases separating them. This CDR3 is built from 13 residues. The V gene's germline CDR1 is SEHNR and CDR2 FQNEAQ (reference sequence). Written as DNA, the CDR3 is TGTGCCAGCAGCTTAGGTTTCCAGGCTGGCTACACCTTC. Protein sequence: CASSLGFQAGYTF.

This sequence joins TRBV19 and TRBJ2-7; TRBD1 might be the D (6 bases). Germline CDR1 is LNHDA and CDR2 is SQIVND (reference sequence). The CDR3 spans 14 residues. Trimming removed 8 bases at V and 2 bases at J, with 16 bases between. DNA for the CDR3: TGTGCCAGTTCCCTTGCCTGGGGGCCCTACGAGCAGTACTTC. Protein sequence: CASSLAWGPYEQYF.